This TCR beta chain was obtained from a study of T cells in Graves' hyperthyroidism and ophthalmopathy. Study information: The authors collected peripheral blood at initial diagnosis, before any treatment. The study, taken as a whole, reports: Classification by a 13 V-J model distinguished ophthalmopathy from stable hyperthyroidism.

A remark on this clonotype: Its antigen is still unknown.

TCR beta CDR3 regions were amplified from RNA. RT-PCR in the first round (using the HTBI primer set) targeted the TCR CDR3. From the multiplex PCR reads, TCRdb called clonotypes with MiXCR, one entry per CDR3 protein. The data contain about 480,000 distinct CDR3 sequences, approximately 23% of them seen just once; the ten biggest clones take up approximately 54%. The source is a woman aged 70 to 79 with Graves' ophthalmopathy. The specimen sequenced was blood.

This chain's CDR3 is CASSSQGQGTEAFF. CDR3 DNA: TGTGCCAGCAGCTCACAGGGTCAAGGAACTGAAGCTTTCTTT. The chain has TRBV12-3 or TRBV12-4 and TRBJ1-1, with a weak D call TRBD1 (6 bases). V was shortened by 6 bases and J by 5 bases, with 16 bases between the two germline ends. The CDR3 is 14 residues long.